Below, 32 T cell receptor beta chains from the same sample are listed, as sequenced in a study of cytomegalovirus exposure and HLA in healthy donors. The PCR made use of 60 Vbeta and 13 Jbeta primers. The table came from immunoSEQ multiplex PCR; TCRdb's copy has only in-frame clones and leaves some out. The sample includes about 110,000 clones, 65% to 90% seen only once; the top ten take 6.9%. The sample was PBMCs. Every receptor here comes from a man aged 25 to 40 in good health and CMV-seropositive.

The V and J genes are TRBV11-2 and TRBJ2-5; the D is unclear. The CDR3 has 14 residues. Germline V gene sequence: CDR1 SGHAT, CDR2 FQNNGV. V was clipped by 5 bases and J by 5 bases, with 15 bases between them. CDR3 residues: CASSLSLQMETQYF. The CDR3 DNA reads as TGTGCCAGCAGCCTATCCCTACAGATGGAGACCCAGTACTTC.

J is TRBJ2-5 and V is TRBV6-5; 8 nucleotides agree with TRBD2. Germline values: CDR1 MNHEY, CDR2 SVGAGI. With 5 bases clipped from V and 5 bases from J, the junction kept 7 bases outside the gene matches. The CDR3 loop spans 14 amino acids. The DNA of the CDR3 is TGTGCCAGCAGTCGTAGCGGGGTCCGCGAGACCCAGTACTTC. This codes for CASSRSGVRETQYF.

This sequence joins TRBV7-2 and TRBJ1-2; maybe TRBD1 (6 bases). Germline CDR1 SGHTA, CDR2 FQGNSA. The CDR3 length is 15 residues. Trimming stripped 5 bases from V and 0 bases from J, with 13 bases between. This chain's CDR3 is CASSTTGKANYGYTF. The CDR3 coding sequence is TGTGCCAGCAGCACCACAGGGAAAGCTAACTATGGCTACACCTTC.

V usage is TRBV6-6 and J usage is TRBJ1-1; D not resolved. This CDR3 comprises 16 residues. Deletions cut 0 bases from V and 2 bases from J, with 13 bases between. The germline CDR1 and CDR2 sequences are MNHNY and SVGAGI (reference sequence). The DNA of the CDR3 is TGTGCCAGCAGTTACTCGACCGGCAGACTAAACACTGAAGCTTTCTTT. Its protein product is CASSYSTGRLNTEAFF.

The CDR3 coding sequence is TGCGCCAGCAGCTTCCGGGAACTGACCTACGAGCAGTACTTC. Protein: CASSFRELTYEQYF. The chain combines TRBV5-1 with TRBJ2-7; D is possibly TRBD2 (5 bases). V was pared by 2 bases and J by 2 bases, with 11 bases between. Looked up from germline, CDR1 is SGHRS and CDR2 is YFSETQ. The CDR3 is 14 amino acids.

The V gene is TRBV10-3, the J gene TRBJ1-6; D unresolved. The V and J ends lost 0 bases and 6 bases respectively, with 3 bases between them. The CDR3 has 13 residues. Germline values: CDR1 ENHRY, CDR2 SYGVKD. The CDR3 DNA reads TGTGCCATCAGTGAGTCCGGTAATTCACCCCTCCACTTT. Translated, it gives CAISESGNSPLHF.

This chain joins TRBV6-1 and TRBJ2-7, with 11 positions matching TRBD2. The CDR3 length is 16 residues. CDR1 is MNHNS and CDR2 is SASEGT in the germline V gene. J was trimmed by 2 bases and V by 7 bases; bases with no gene match: 10. The CDR3 coding sequence is TGTGCCAGCACCGAAGCTAGCGGGGGGACCCCCTACGAGCAGTACTTC. Translation: CASTEASGGTPYEQYF.

V gene TRBV6-1 combines with J gene TRBJ1-1; 8 bases agree with TRBD1. V lost 6 bases and J lost 4; bases outside the gene matches: 7. Germline V lookup: CDR1 MNHNS, CDR2 SASEGT. The CDR3 is 14 amino acids. CDR3 DNA: TGTGCCAGCAGCCTCGACAGGGGTCGCACTGAAGCTTTCTTT. It translates to CASSLDRGRTEAFF.

J is TRBJ2-2 and V is TRBV5-6; the match to TRBD1 covers 10 bases. Germline V gene sequence: CDR1 SGHDT, CDR2 YYEEEE. V lost 4 bases to trimming and J lost 4 bases; unmatched junction nucleotides: 7. CDR3 size: 16 residues. The DNA of the CDR3 is TGTGCCAGCAGCCATCCGGGACAGGGGTTCACCGGGGAGCTGTTTTTT. Residues: CASSHPGQGFTGELFF. The full variable domain, in which reference TRBV5-6 and TRBJ2-2 provide the parts outside the CDR3, is DAGVTQSPTHLIKTRGQQVTLRCSPKSGHDTVSWYQQALGQGPQFIFQYYEEEERQRGNFPDRFSGHQFPNYSSELNVNALLLGDSALYLCASSHPGQGFTGELFFGEGSRLTVL.

The gene calls are TRBV28 and TRBJ2-5; D is possibly TRBD1 (5 bases). Germline CDR1 and CDR2: MDHEN and SYDVKM. Trimming pared 3 bases from V and 2 bases from J, leaving 10 bases between. The CDR3 has 14 residues. For the CDR3, the DNA is TGTGCCAGCAGTTTTCCCAGGGTTCAAGAGACCCAGTACTTC. Translating gives CASSFPRVQETQYF.

The chain uses TRBV5-1 and TRBJ1-5; D remains unclear. The CDR3 sequence is 15 residues long. The germline V gene has CDR1 SGHRS and CDR2 YFSETQ. V lost 2 bases and J 7 bases, leaving 16 bases between the germline ends. CDR3 in amino acids: CASSLFPGLEQPQHF. The DNA for the CDR3 is TGCGCCAGCAGCTTATTCCCGGGTTTAGAACAGCCCCAGCATTTT.

This clone was counted a single time. This chain links TRBV29-1 with TRBJ1-1; 7 bases are a match to TRBD1. The germline CDR1 and CDR2 sequences are SQVTM and ANQGSEA. V lost 6 bases to trimming and J lost 5 bases; unmatched junction nucleotides: 9. The CDR3 is 13 residues long. In nucleotides, the CDR3 is TGCAGCGTCCCACAGGGGACTGGGACTGAAGCTTTCTTT. Amino acids: CSVPQGTGTEAFF.

The chain recombines TRBV19 with TRBJ1-5, with TRBD1 identical over 10 bases. Per the germline V gene, CDR1 is LNHDA and CDR2 is SQIVND (reference sequence). Trimming at V came to 4 bases and at J to 5 bases, leaving 11 bases not matched to a gene. This CDR3 contains 17 residues. The CDR3 protein is CASSTSGQGRRHQPQHF. For the CDR3, the DNA is TGTGCCAGTAGTACCTCGGGACAGGGGCGTCGGCATCAGCCCCAGCATTTT.

The CDR3 nucleotides read TGCGCCAGCAGCCAGACAGGGGGAGAGACCCAGTACTTC. Its protein is CASSQTGGETQYF. The chain links TRBV5-1 to TRBJ2-5, with 9 bases lining up with TRBD1. The ends lost 4 bases at V and 4 bases at J; junction bases unmatched: 2. Per germline, CDR1 SGHRS and CDR2 YFSETQ. The CDR3 loop spans 13 amino acids.

This chain links TRBV5-6 with TRBJ2-1; tentative D call: TRBD2 (5 bases). V lost 3 bases, J lost 3 bases, and 13 bases lay in between. Germline V CDR1 and CDR2: SGHDT, YYEEEE. This CDR3 spans 15 amino acids. The CDR3 spells CASSYGRGDYNEQFF. The CDR3 coding sequence is TGTGCCAGCAGCTACGGACGGGGAGACTACAATGAGCAGTTCTTC.

This chain links TRBV30 with TRBJ1-2, with no clear D. Germline CDR1 GTSNPN, CDR2 SVGIG (reference sequence). CDR3 length: 16 residues. Trimming cost V 4 bases and J 8 bases, with 26 bases left between them. This CDR3 reads CAWKRLFRASGGGYTF. CDR3 DNA: TGTGCCTGGAAGCGGCTTTTCCGGGCCTCAGGTGGGGGCTACACCTTC.

The chain links TRBV6-4 to TRBJ1-2, with TRBD1 matching over 8 bases. V lost 6 bases and J lost 8; bases outside the gene matches: 5. The CDR3 is 12 amino acids. The V gene's germline CDR1 is MRHNA and CDR2 SNTAGT. The CDR3 DNA follows: TGTGCCAGCAGCGGACAGGGTGGCGGCTACACCTTC. This gives the protein CASSGQGGGYTF.

This clone turned up a few times. The chain recombines TRBV5-6 with TRBJ1-4, with D possibly being TRBD1 (5 bases). This CDR3 region has 15 residues. The germline V gene encodes CDR1 SGHDT and CDR2 YYEEEE. V was trimmed by 0 bases and J by 7 bases, leaving 13 bases between them. CDR3 sequence reads: CASSLEGILREKLFF. The CDR3 nucleotides read TGTGCCAGCAGCTTGGAGGGGATCTTGCGTGAAAAACTGTTTTTT.

This clone has a handful of counts. This chain joins TRBV7-2 and TRBJ2-7, with D maybe TRBD2 (6 bases). Trimming left V 3 bases short and J 3 bases short, with 12 bases between. Germline V gene lookup returns CDR1 SGHTA and CDR2 FQGNSA. CDR3 size: 14 residues. Here the CDR3 reads CASSFMEGGYEQYF. In DNA, the CDR3 is TGTGCCAGCAGCTTTATGGAGGGTGGCTACGAGCAGTACTTC.

The rearrangement joins TRBV6-5 to TRBJ2-7, with 15 bases lining up with TRBD2. The CDR3 consists of 15 residues. V was pared by 2 bases and J by 5 bases, with 1 base of the junction left unmatched. The V gene's germline CDR1 is MNHEY and CDR2 SVGAGI. This CDR3 reads CASSYGTSGGHEQYF. The DNA of the CDR3 is TGTGCCAGCAGTTACGGGACTAGCGGGGGGCACGAGCAGTACTTC.

This clone has a handful of counts. The chain couples TRBV4-1 to TRBJ1-1, with 7 bases that match TRBD1. The junction had 10 bases not matched to a gene; V was cut back by 0 bases and J by 6 bases. The CDR3 length is 16 residues. Per the germline V gene, CDR1 is MGHRA and CDR2 is YSYEKL. The CDR3: CASSQESATGIAEAFF. The DNA for the CDR3 is TGCGCCAGCAGCCAAGAAAGTGCGACAGGGATCGCTGAAGCTTTCTTT.

As for this clone: Additional DNA sequences in this sample encode the identical CDR3. This chain uses TRBV5-1 with TRBJ1-2; D is ambiguous. The CDR3 covers 12 residues. Trimming removed 0 bases from V and 6 bases from J, with 6 bases in between. CDR1 SGHRS and CDR2 YFSETQ come from the germline V gene. CDR3 region: CASSLDRDGYTF. The CDR3 DNA reads as TGCGCCAGCAGCTTGGATCGAGATGGCTACACCTTC.

V is TRBV21-1 and J is TRBJ2-3; the table's D call of TRBD2 was not tested on the DNA. TRBV21-1 is shown as a pseudogene. The CDR3 is made up of 21 amino acids. CDR3 in amino acids: CASSKEGKLAGGPISTDTQYF. For the CDR3, the DNA is TGTGCCAGCAGCAAAGAGGGGAAACTAGCGGGGGGCCCTATTAGCACAGATACGCAGTATTTT.

The chain carries TRBV30 and TRBJ2-2; D uncertain. Germline V lookup: CDR1 GTSNPN, CDR2 SVGIG (reference sequence). Trimming cost V 0 bases and J 3 bases, with 11 bases left between them. The CDR3 is 15 amino acids. The CDR3 DNA reads TGTGCCTGGAGTGTTCTGGCGGCGGACACCGGGGAGCTGTTTTTT. Translated, it gives CAWSVLAADTGELFF. Full variable domain (missing parts from reference TRBV30 and TRBJ2-2): SQTIHQWPATLVQPVGSPLSLECTVEGTSNPNLYWYRQAAGRGLQLLFYSVGIGQISSEVPQNLSASRPQDRQFILSSKKLLLSDSGFYLCAWSVLAADTGELFFGEGSRLTVL.

The chain links TRBV11-2 to TRBJ2-5; 7 bases match TRBD1. V lost 5 bases to trimming and J lost 9 bases; unmatched junction nucleotides: 18. The length of the CDR3 is 16 residues. In germline, CDR1 is SGHAT, CDR2 FQNNGV. CDR3 DNA: TGTGCCAGCAGCCCCAGACAGGGTACCTTACCAGGGCCCCAGTACTTC. Amino acid sequence: CASSPRQGTLPGPQYF.

The chain uses TRBV2 and TRBJ2-5, with 9 bases matching TRBD2. The germline gives CDR1 SNHLY, CDR2 FYNNEI. This CDR3 spans 15 amino acids. The V segment lost 5 bases and the J segment 1 base; nucleotides outside the gene matches: 5. DNA for the CDR3: TGTGCCAGCAGTCCTGGGACTAGCACCCAAGAGACCCAGTACTTC. Protein: CASSPGTSTQETQYF. The full variable domain, its missing parts supplied by reference TRBV2 and TRBJ2-5, is EPEVTQTPSHQVTQMGQEVILRCVPISNHLYFYWYRQILGQKVEFLVSFYNNEISEKSEIFDDQFSVERPDGSNFTLKIRSTKLEDSAMYFCASSPGTSTQETQYFGPGTRLLVL.

This clone was counted a few times. This chain uses TRBV5-1 with TRBJ1-4, with 7 bases aligning to TRBD1. CDR3 size: 15 residues. Germline lookup yields CDR1 SGHRS and CDR2 YFSETQ. Trimming removed 0 bases from V and 5 bases from J; junction bases left unmatched: 4. CDR3 amino acids: CASSLDAGGNEKLFF. The CDR3 nucleotides are TGCGCCAGCAGCTTGGATGCAGGGGGAAATGAAAAACTGTTTTTT.

The rearrangement links TRBV14 to TRBJ1-4; no firm D call. CDR1 and CDR2 (germline): SGHDN, FVKESK. CDR3 length: 16 residues. V was shortened by 0 bases and J by 5 bases, with 13 bases between the two germline ends. CDR3 DNA sequence: TGTGCCAGCAGCCAAGACCCGGCGGGGAAAAATGAAAAACTGTTTTTT. This sequence encodes CASSQDPAGKNEKLFF.

The chain links TRBV5-6 to TRBJ1-5, with D perhaps TRBD1 (6 bases). The V and J ends lost 4 bases and 3 bases respectively, with 20 bases between them. The CDR3 loop spans 17 amino acids. Looked up from germline, CDR1 is SGHDT and CDR2 is YYEEEE. The CDR3 sequence is CASSPGGGYGTNQPQHF. The CDR3 DNA is TGTGCCAGCAGCCCGGGAGGGGGGTATGGTACCAATCAGCCCCAGCATTTT.

The chain couples TRBV13 to TRBJ2-7, with TRBD1 as a possible D gene (5 bases). V lost 5 bases and J lost 2, with 19 bases in between. Germline values: CDR1 PRHDT, CDR2 FYEKMQ (reference sequence). This CDR3 has 16 residues. The CDR3: CASSRRDRIGAYEQYF. The CDR3 region has the DNA TGTGCCAGCAGCCGCCGCGACAGAATAGGGGCCTACGAGCAGTACTTC. Filled out from reference TRBV13 and TRBJ2-7, the complete variable domain reads AAGVIQSPRHLIKEKRETATLKCYPIPRHDTVYWYQQGPGQDPQFLISFYEKMQSDKGSIPDRFSAQQFSDYHSELNMSSLELGDSALYFCASSRRDRIGAYEQYFGPGTRLTVT.

The rearrangement uses TRBV6-5 and TRBJ1-2, with D perhaps TRBD1 (5 bases). Germline CDR1 MNHEY, CDR2 SVGAGI. This CDR3 region has 15 residues. The germline V and J ends were trimmed by 0 bases and 6 bases, with 14 bases remaining between them. The CDR3 spells CASSYSRGQGNGYTF. In DNA form, the CDR3 reads TGTGCCAGCAGTTACTCGCGGGGCCAGGGTAATGGCTACACCTTC.

The genes are TRBV5-6 and TRBJ2-7; 12 bases line up with TRBD1. The V and J ends lost 3 bases and 8 bases, in that order; junction bases with no gene match: 9. The CDR3 sequence is 15 residues long. Germline V CDR1 and CDR2: SGHDT, YYEEEE. CDR3 DNA sequence: TGTGCCAGCAGCTCGGCCGGGACAGGGGGCTTCCAGCAGTACTTC. This translates into CASSSAGTGGFQQYF.